These 10 T cell receptor delta chains were all obtained from the same sample, sequenced in a study of gamma-delta T cells after stem cell transplantation (dated by TCRdb to the mid-2010s). The library was built by means of RT-PCR. For sequencing, an Illumina MiSeq was employed. TCRdb reanalyzed the public reads with the CATT caller, and identical DNA sequences were merged afterwards. This sample lists some 2,100 delta-chain clones; 1.9% were detected once. The ten largest clones capture 17% of the sample. The sequenced sample consisted of gamma-delta T cells. The origin of the receptors is a human donor. It is not recorded whose cells these are; they may come from a transplant donor.

This clone is deemed medium-sized. CDR3 residues: CALGARFLRLLSRGIRPKLIF. CDR3 nucleotide sequence: TGTGCTCTTGGGGCCCGCTTCCTACGTTTATTGAGTAGAGGGATACGGCCTAAACTCATCTTT. The chain links TRDV1 to TRDJ1, with D perhaps TRDD2 or TRDD3 (8 bases each). V lost 4 bases and J lost 7, with 37 bases in between. Germline CDR1 is TSWWSYY and CDR2 is QGS. The CDR3 totals 21 residues.

This clone was detected a few times. A far larger clone is one base from this, pointing to a likely read error. Other DNA sequences in the same sample also yield this CDR3. The chain couples TRDV2 to TRDJ1; no clear D. Germline-derived CDR1 and CDR2 are GEAIGNYY and EKD. V lost 0 bases and J 0 bases, leaving 10 bases between the germline ends. CDR3 length equals 15 residues. In DNA, the CDR3 is TGTGCCTGTGACACCGTAGGTATGTACACCGATAAACTCATCTTT. It translates to CACDTVGMYTDKLIF.

In regard to this clone: TCRdb has a much larger clone's protein, which differs at residue 14 from the translation of this DNA, likely because of a read error; what is shown is the protein translated from the DNA. The genes are TRDV2 and TRDJ1, with D unresolved. The CDR3 runs to 17 residues. CDR1 is GEAIGNYY and CDR2 is EKD in the germline V gene. CDR3: CACDTVAPRKHADNLIF. CDR3 DNA sequence: TGTGCCTGTGACACCGTTGCCCCCAGGAAACATGCCGATAATCTCATCTTT.

Notes on this clone: This likely stems from a read error, as it lies one base from a far larger clone. Distinct nucleotide sequences in the sample also encode this CDR3. The chain uses TRDV2 and TRDJ2; a weak D match, TRDD3 (6 bases). The V gene's germline CDR1 is GEAIGNYY and CDR2 EKD. The CDR3 extends over 20 amino acids. The CDR3 is CACDTILGHTGPPLTAQLFF. CDR3 coding DNA: TGTGCCTGTGACACGATACTGGGACATACGGGGCCGCCTTTGACGGCACAACTCTTCTTT.

This clone was seen only a few times. Given a far larger clone just one base away, this is likely a sequencing read error. Additional DNA sequences in this sample encode the identical CDR3. V and J are TRDV1 and TRDJ1; 11 nucleotides match TRDD3. Germline V CDR1 and CDR2: TSWWSYY, QGS. CDR3 length: 24 amino acids. Here the CDR3 DNA reads TGTGCTCTTGGTGAACGCCACCTACCCCAACTACGATGGGGGATACGCTTGTACACCGATAAACTCATCTTT. Its translation is CALGERHLPQLRWGIRLYTDKLIF.

This clone came up a few times. TCRdb's protein, taken from a much larger clone, differs from this DNA's translation at residue 7, likely owing to a read error; the protein displayed comes from the DNA. The chain recombines TRDV2 with TRDJ3; TRDD3 matches at 9 bases. Per germline, CDR1 GEAIGNYY and CDR2 EKD. CDR3 length equals 18 residues. The trim removed 3 bases at V and 2 bases at J, leaving 7 bases unmatched. In nucleotides, the CDR3 is TGTGCCTGTGACCCCGTTATGGGGGATACCTGGGACACCCGACAGATGTTTTTC. Translating gives CACDPVMGDTWDTRQMFF.

This clone was counted only a few times. A far larger clone is one base from this, pointing to a likely read error. This CDR3 is also generated by other DNA sequences in the sample. CDR3: CACDTWSGDTDYRPWDTRQMFF. The CDR3 DNA is TGTGCTTGTGACACCTGGAGTGGGGATACCGACTACCGTCCCTGGGACACCCGACAGATGTTTTTC. The V gene is TRDV2, the J gene TRDJ3; TRDD3 matches at 8 bases. The CDR3 spans 22 residues. The germline CDR1 and CDR2 sequences are GEAIGNYY and EKD.

This clone was recorded a few times. It differs at one base from a far larger clone, so likely a read error. The rearrangement uses TRDV1 and TRDJ1; 10 bases map to TRDD3. The junction had 23 bases not matched to a gene; V was cut back by 4 bases and J by 3 bases. This CDR3 is 21 amino acids long. Germline loops: CDR1 TSWWSYY, CDR2 QGS. CDR3 in amino acids: CALGVYLPQLGDICHADKLIF. The CDR3 nucleotides read TGTGCTCTTGGGGTTTACCTTCCGCAGCTGGGGGATATCTGTCACGCCGATAAACTCATCTTT.

With regard to this clone: The protein given by TCRdb reflects a much larger clone and differs at residue 13 from this DNA's translation, likely from a read error; the protein shown is the DNA's translation. The sample has other DNA sequences that encode this CDR3 too. The chain is built from TRDV2 and TRDJ1; 7 bases are shared with TRDD3. The germline gives CDR1 GEAIGNYY, CDR2 EKD. The junction had 18 bases not matched to a gene; V was cut back by 2 bases and J by 13 bases. The CDR3 spans 15 residues. The CDR3 DNA follows: TGTGCCTGTGACAAACTGCTGGGGGTCCCTGAGGGACCCATCTTT. Amino acids: CACDKLLGVPEGPIF.

In its sample, this clone was seen a few times. V gene TRDV2 combines with J gene TRDJ1; the match to TRDD3 covers 9 bases. The length of the CDR3 is 13 residues. CDR1 GEAIGNYY and CDR2 EKD come from the germline V gene. V shed 5 bases, J shed 8 bases, and the junction held 8 bases outside the gene matches. In nucleotides, the CDR3 is TGTGCCTGTGTCGTACTGGGGGACTCGAAACTCATCTTT. It is translated as CACVVLGDSKLIF.